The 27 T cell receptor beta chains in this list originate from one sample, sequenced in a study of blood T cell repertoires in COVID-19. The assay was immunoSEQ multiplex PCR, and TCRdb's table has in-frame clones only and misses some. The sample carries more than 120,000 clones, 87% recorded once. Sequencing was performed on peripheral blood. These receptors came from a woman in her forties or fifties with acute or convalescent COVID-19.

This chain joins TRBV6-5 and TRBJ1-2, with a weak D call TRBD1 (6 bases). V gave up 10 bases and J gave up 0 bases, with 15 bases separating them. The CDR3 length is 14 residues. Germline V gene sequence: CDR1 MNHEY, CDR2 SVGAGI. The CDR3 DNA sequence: TGTGCCACCCGGGACACCCGAACTAACTATGGCTACACCTTC. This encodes CATRDTRTNYGYTF.

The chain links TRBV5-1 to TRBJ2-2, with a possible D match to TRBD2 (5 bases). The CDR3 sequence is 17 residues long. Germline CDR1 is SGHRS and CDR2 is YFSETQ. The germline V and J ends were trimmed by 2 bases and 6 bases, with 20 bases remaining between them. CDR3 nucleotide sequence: TGCGCCAGCAGCTTCGAGGGAGAAGTGTACTTATCCGGGGAGCTGTTTTTT. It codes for CASSFEGEVYLSGELFF.

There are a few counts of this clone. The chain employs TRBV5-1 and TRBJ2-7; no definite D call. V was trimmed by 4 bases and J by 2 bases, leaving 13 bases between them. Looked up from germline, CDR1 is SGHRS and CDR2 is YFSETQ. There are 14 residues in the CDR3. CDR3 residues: CASSEEKVPYEQYF. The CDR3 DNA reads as TGCGCCAGCAGCGAGGAGAAGGTACCCTACGAGCAGTACTTC.

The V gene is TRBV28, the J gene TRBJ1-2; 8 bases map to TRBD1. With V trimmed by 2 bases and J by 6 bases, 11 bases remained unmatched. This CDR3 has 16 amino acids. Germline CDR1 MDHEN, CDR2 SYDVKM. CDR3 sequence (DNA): TGTGCCAGCAGTTTAGTTGGGACAGGCACGCGCCATGGCTACACCTTC. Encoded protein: CASSLVGTGTRHGYTF.

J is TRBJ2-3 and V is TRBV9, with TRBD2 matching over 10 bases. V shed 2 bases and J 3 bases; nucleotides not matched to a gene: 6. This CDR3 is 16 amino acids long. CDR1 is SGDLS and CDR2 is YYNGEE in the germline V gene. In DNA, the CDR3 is TGTGCCAGCAGCGTGGGTGCTAGCGGGAGTACAGATACGCAGTATTTT. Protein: CASSVGASGSTDTQYF. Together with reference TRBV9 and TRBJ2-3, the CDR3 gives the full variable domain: DSGVTQTPKHLITATGQRVTLRCSPRSGDLSVYWYQQSLDQGLQFLIQYYNGEERAKGNILERFSAQQFPDLHSELNLSSLELGDSALYFCASSVGASGSTDTQYFGPGTRLTVL.

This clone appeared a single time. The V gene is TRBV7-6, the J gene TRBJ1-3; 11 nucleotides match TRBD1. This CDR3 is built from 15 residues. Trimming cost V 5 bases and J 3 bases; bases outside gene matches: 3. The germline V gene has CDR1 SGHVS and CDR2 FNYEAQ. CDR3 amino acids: CASSRTGGVGNTIYF. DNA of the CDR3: TGTGCCAGCAGCCGGACAGGGGGCGTTGGAAACACCATATATTTT. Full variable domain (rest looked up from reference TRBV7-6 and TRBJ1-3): GAGVSQSPRYKVTKRGQDVALRCDPISGHVSLYWYRQALGQGPEFLTYFNYEAQQDKSGLPNDRFSAERPEGSISTLTIQRTEQRDSAMYRCASSRTGGVGNTIYFGEGSWLTVV.

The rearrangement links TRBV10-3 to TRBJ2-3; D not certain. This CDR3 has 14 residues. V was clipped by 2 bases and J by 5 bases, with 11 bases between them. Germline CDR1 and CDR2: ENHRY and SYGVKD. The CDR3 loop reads CAISEPLNGDTQYF. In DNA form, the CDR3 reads TGTGCCATCAGTGAGCCCCTTAACGGAGATACGCAGTATTTT.

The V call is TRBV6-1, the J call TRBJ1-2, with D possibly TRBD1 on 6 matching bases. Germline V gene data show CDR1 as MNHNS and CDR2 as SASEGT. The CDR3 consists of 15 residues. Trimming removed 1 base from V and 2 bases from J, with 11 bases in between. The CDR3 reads CASSEELGHNYGYTF. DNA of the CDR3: TGTGCCAGCAGTGAAGAATTGGGACACAACTATGGCTACACCTTC.

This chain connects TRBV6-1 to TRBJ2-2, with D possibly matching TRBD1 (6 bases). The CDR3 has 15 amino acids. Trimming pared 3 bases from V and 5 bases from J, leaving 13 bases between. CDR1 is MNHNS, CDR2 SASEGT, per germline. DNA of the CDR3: TGTGCCAGCAGTGACGGAGGACAGTTAACCGGGGAGCTGTTTTTT. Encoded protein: CASSDGGQLTGELFF.

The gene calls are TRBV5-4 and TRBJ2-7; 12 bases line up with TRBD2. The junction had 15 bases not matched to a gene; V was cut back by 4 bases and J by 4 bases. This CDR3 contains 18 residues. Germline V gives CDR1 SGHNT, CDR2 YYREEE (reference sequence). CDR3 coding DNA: TGTGCCAGCAGCCCTACTTATACGACTAGCGGGAGTCGGTACGAGCAGTACTTC. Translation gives CASSPTYTTSGSRYEQYF.

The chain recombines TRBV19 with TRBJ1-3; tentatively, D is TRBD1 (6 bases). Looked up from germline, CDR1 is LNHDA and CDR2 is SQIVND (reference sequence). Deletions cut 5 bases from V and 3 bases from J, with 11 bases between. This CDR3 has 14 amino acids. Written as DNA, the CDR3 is TGTGCCAGTAGTCCCCGGACAGTTGGAAACACCATATATTTT. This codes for CASSPRTVGNTIYF.

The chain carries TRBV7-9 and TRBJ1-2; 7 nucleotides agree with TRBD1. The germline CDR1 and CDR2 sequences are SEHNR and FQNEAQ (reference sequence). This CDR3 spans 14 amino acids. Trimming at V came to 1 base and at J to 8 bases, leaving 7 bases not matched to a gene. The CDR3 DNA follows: TGTGCCAGCAGCTTAGATGAGGGGGCGATGGGCTACACCTTC. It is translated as CASSLDEGAMGYTF.

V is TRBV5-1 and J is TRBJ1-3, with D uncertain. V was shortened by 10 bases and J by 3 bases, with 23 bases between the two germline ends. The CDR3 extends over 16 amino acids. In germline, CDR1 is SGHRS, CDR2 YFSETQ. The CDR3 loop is CAPYIGGQKGGNTIYF. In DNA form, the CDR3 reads TGCGCCCCCTACATAGGAGGCCAAAAGGGTGGAAACACCATATATTTT. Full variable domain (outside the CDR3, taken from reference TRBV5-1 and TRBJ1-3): KAGVTQTPRYLIKTRGQQVTLSCSPISGHRSVSWYQQTPGQGLQFLFEYFSETQRNKGNFPGRFSGRQFSNSRSEMNVSTLELGDSALYLCAPYIGGQKGGNTIYFGEGSWLTVV.

The CDR3 here is CAWSFRLFNSPLHF. The CDR3 nucleotides are TGTGCCTGGAGCTTCAGGCTATTCAATTCACCCCTCCACTTT. V usage is TRBV30 and J usage is TRBJ1-6, with D unresolved. Germline V gene data show CDR1 as GTSNPN and CDR2 as SVGIG (reference sequence). The CDR3 runs 14 residues. V lost 3 bases and J 7 bases, leaving 13 bases between the germline ends.

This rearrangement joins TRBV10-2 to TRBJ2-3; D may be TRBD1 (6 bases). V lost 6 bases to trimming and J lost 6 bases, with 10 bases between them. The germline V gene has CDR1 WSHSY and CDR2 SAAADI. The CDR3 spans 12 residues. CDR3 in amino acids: CASRNRDDTQYF. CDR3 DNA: TGCGCCAGCAGGAACAGGGACGATACGCAGTATTTT.

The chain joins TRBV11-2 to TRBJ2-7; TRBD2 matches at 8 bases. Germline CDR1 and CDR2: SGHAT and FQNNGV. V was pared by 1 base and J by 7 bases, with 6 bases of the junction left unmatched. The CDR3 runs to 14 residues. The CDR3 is CASSLGLAKVEQYF. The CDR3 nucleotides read TGTGCCAGCAGCTTAGGACTAGCGAAGGTTGAGCAGTACTTC.

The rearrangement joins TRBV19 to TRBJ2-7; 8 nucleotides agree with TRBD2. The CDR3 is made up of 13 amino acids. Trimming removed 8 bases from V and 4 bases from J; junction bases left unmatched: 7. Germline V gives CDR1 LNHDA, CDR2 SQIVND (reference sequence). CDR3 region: CASREGQIYEQYF. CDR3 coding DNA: TGTGCCAGTCGGGAGGGACAAATATACGAGCAGTACTTC.

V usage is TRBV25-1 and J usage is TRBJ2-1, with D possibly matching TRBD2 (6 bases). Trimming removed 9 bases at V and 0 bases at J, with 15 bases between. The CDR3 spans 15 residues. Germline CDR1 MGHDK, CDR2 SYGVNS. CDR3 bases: TGTGCCAGATTGGACCCGGGACTCTCCTACAATGAGCAGTTCTTC. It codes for CARLDPGLSYNEQFF.

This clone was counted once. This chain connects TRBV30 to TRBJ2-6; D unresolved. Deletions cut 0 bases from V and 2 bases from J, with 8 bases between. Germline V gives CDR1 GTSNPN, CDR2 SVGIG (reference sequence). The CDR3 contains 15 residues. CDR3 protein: CAWSVGGTGANVLTF. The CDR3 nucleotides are TGTGCCTGGAGTGTTGGCGGAACTGGGGCCAACGTCCTGACTTTC.

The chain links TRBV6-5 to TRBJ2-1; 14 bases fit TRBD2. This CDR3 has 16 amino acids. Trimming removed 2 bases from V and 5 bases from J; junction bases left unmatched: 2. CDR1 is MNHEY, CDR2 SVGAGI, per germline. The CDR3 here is CASSYRTSGRHNEQFF. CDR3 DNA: TGTGCCAGCAGTTACAGGACTAGCGGGAGGCACAATGAGCAGTTCTTC.

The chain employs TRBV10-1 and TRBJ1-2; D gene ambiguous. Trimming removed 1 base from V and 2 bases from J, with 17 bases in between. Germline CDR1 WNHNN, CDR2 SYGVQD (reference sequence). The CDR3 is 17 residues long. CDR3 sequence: CASSELISRAPNYGYTF. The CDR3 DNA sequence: TGCGCCAGCAGTGAGTTAATAAGTAGAGCACCGAACTATGGCTACACCTTC.

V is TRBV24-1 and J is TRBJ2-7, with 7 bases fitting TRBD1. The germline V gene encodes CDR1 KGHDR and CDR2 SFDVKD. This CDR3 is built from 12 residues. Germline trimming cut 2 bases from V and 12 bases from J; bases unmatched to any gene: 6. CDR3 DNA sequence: TGTGCCACCAGTGATTCCGACAGGGTAATGTACTTC. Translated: CATSDSDRVMYF.

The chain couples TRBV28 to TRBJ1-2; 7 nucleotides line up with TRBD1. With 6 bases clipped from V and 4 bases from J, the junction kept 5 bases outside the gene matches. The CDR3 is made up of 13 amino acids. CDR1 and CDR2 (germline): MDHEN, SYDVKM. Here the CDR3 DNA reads TGTGCCAGCAGCCCAGGGGGGAGCTATGGCTACACCTTC. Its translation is CASSPGGSYGYTF.

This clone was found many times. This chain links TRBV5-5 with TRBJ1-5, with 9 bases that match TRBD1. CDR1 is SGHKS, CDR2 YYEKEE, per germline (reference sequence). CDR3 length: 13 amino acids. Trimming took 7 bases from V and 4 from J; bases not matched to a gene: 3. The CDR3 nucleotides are TGTGCCAGCGGTGGGACAGGGAATCAGCCCCAGCATTTT. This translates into CASGGTGNQPQHF.

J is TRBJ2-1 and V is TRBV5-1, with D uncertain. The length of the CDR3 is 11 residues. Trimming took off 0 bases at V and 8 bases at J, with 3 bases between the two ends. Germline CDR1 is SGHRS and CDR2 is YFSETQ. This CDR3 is CASSLVDEQFF. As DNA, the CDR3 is TGCGCCAGCAGCTTGGTAGATGAGCAGTTCTTC. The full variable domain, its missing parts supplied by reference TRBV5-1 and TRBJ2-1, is KAGVTQTPRYLIKTRGQQVTLSCSPISGHRSVSWYQQTPGQGLQFLFEYFSETQRNKGNFPGRFSGRQFSNSRSEMNVSTLELGDSALYLCASSLVDEQFFGPGTRLTVL.

This CDR3 is CASSLGGEKLFF. The CDR3 DNA follows: TGTGCCAGCAGCCTAGGAGGGGAAAAACTGTTTTTT. The V gene is TRBV7-8, the J gene TRBJ1-4; D unclear. CDR3 length: 12 amino acids. Germline assignment: CDR1 SGHVS and CDR2 FQNEAQ. Trimming took 5 bases from V and 8 from J, leaving 9 bases between them.

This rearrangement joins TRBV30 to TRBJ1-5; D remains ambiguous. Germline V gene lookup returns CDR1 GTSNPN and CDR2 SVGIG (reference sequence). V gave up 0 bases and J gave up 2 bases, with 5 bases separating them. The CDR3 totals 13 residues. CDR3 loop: CAWSVTGNQPQHF. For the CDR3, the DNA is TGTGCCTGGAGTGTTACTGGCAATCAGCCCCAGCATTTT.